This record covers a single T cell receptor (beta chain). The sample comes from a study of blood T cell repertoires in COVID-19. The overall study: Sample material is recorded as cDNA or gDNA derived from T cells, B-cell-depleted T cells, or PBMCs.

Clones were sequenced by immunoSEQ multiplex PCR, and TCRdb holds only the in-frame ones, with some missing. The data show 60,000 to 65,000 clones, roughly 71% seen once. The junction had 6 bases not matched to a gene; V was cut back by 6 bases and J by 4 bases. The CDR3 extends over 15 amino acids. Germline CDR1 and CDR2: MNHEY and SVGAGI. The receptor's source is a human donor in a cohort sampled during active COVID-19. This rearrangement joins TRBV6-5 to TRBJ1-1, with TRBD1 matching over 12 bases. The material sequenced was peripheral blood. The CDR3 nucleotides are TGTGCCAGCAGAGCCGGGACAGGGGGCATCACTGAAGCTTTCTTT. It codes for CASRAGTGGITEAFF.